Reported below is one TCR beta chain. The sample originates from a study of T cell repertoires in aging, cancer and after chemotherapy. Study details: The full dataset contained 8.5 million to 10 million TCR reads.

Amplification of TCR beta used genomic DNA extracted from peripheral blood. TRB rearrangements spanning V, D and J were amplified using mixed TRB-A/B primers. From the multiplex PCR reads, TCRdb called clonotypes with MiXCR, one entry per CDR3 protein. Of about 17,000 distinct CDR3 sequences detected, 50% appear once; the ten largest clones hold over 9.5%. Sequencing used blood. The clonotype was recovered from a human donor in good health.

This chain's CDR3 is CASSRAGSTDTQYF. The CDR3 bases are TGTGCCAGTAGTCGTGCGGGAAGCACAGATACGCAGTATTTT. The V gene is TRBV19, the J gene TRBJ2-3; D perhaps matches TRBD2 (6 bases). With 5 bases removed from V and 0 bases from J, the gap between germline ends came to 9 bases. The length of the CDR3 is 14 residues. Germline-derived CDR1 and CDR2 are LNHDA and SQIVND (reference sequence). The full variable domain, its missing parts supplied by reference TRBV19 and TRBJ2-3, is DGGITQSPKYLFRKEGQNVTLSCEQNLNHDAMYWYRQDPGQGLRLIYYSQIVNDFQKGDIAEGYSVSREKKESFPLTVTSAQKNPTAFYLCASSRAGSTDTQYFGPGTRLTVL.